The source of this T cell receptor (beta chain) is a study of shared T cell receptors in the human thymus. Assay: immunoSEQ multiplex PCR; the TCRdb copy retains only in-frame clones and omits some. The sample shows about 610,000 clones, roughly 90% of them seen only once. This CDR3 comprises 15 residues. CDR1 is SGHAT and CDR2 is FQNNGV in the germline V gene. V gave up 4 bases and J gave up 4 bases; unmatched junction bases: 5. This sample also belongs to another study, concerning human thymus T cells. That investigation notes: Within thymic and blood repertoires, V and J gene usage appeared to be biased.

The source material was thymocytes. The chain links TRBV11-2 to TRBJ2-2, with 8 positions matching TRBD1. The sequence came from a boy under three years old with a congenital heart defect. CDR3: CASSWWTGPTGELFF. In DNA form, the CDR3 reads TGTGCCAGCAGCTGGTGGACAGGGCCCACCGGGGAGCTGTTTTTT.